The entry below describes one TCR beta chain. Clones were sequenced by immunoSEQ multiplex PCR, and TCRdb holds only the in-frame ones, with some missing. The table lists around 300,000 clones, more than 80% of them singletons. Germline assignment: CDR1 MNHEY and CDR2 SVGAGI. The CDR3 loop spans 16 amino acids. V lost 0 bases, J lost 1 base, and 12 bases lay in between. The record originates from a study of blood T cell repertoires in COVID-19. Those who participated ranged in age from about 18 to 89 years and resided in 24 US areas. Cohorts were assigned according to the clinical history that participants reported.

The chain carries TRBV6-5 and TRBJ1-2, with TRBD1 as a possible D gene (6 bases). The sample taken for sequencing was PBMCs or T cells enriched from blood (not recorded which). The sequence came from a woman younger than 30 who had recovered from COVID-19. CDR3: CASSYSAGAINYGYTF. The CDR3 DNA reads TGTGCCAGCAGTTACTCGGCAGGGGCCATTAACTATGGCTACACCTTC.